This T cell receptor (beta chain) was profiled in a study of beta chain features in type 1 diabetes. Study in general: No patient-donor differences in age, gender, total cells or subset yield.

V was shortened by 0 bases and J by 7 bases, with 7 bases between the two germline ends. CDR1 and CDR2 (germline): SGHTA, FQGNSA. CDR3 length: 12 residues. Only a few counts were recorded for this clone. Its antigen remains unidentified. Whole-study results and caveats: Researchers report that Type 1 diabetes patients had moderately but significantly shorter TCRB CDR3s across all four CD4+ subsets. Reduced insertions and increased deletions marked VDJ junctions in type 1 diabetes patients.

It was via CD45RO/CCR7/CD25/CD127/CD95/CD27 that CD4+ naive, central memory, regulatory and stem cell-like memory cells were sorted. Reverse transcription of all isolated RNA meant that expressed TCRB transcripts were sequenced. The method was immunoSEQ multiplex PCR; TCRdb's version includes in-frame clones alone and lacks a portion of them. The sample has 300,000 to 350,000 clones; 14% are singletons. The specimen was central memory CD4+ T cells from blood. The rearrangement uses TRBV7-2 and TRBJ2-7; no reliable D call. The TCR sequence derives from a man aged 30-40 years in good health. The CDR3 DNA is TGTGCCAGCAGCTTAGCCGTGGGGGAGCAGTACTTC. The encoded protein is CASSLAVGEQYF. The entire variable domain, with the rest obtained from reference TRBV7-2 and TRBJ2-7, is as follows: GAGVSQSPSNKVTEKGKDVELRCDPISGHTALYWYRQSLGQGLEFLIYFQGNSAPDKSGLPSDRFSAERTGGSVSTLTIQRTQQEDSAVYLCASSLAVGEQYFGPGTRLTVT.